Listed below are T cell receptor beta chains from one sample, sequenced in a study of T cells in Graves' hyperthyroidism and ophthalmopathy. TCRdb itself ran the multiplex PCR reads through MiXCR, one entry per CDR3 protein. The sample includes some 350,000 distinct CDR3 sequences, around 25% of them seen just once. Sequenced input: blood. The receptors shown here come from a man between 50 and 59 years old with Graves' hyperthyroidism. Both conserved end residues are part of each CDR3. A D gene is named only where the DNA matches it firmly. Clone size is stated in some rows and not others, as once, few, many or a class when expanded.

>-|TRBV12-3/TRBV12-4|TRBJ1-2|TRBD1
TGTGCCAGCAGTCTAGAAATGGGACAGCTCCATGGCTACACCTTC
CASSLEMGQLHGYTF
>-|TRBV11-2|TRBJ2-3|-
TGTGCCAGCAGCCGCGGGGACAGCACAGATACGCAGTATTTT
CASSRGDSTDTQYF
>many|TRBV11-2|TRBJ2-7|-
TGTGCCAGCAGCCCCGGCAGGGCCTCCTACGAGCAGTACTTC
CASSPGRASYEQYF
>-|TRBV6-5|TRBJ2-2|-
TGTGCCAGCAGTTACTCAACAGGGTACACCGGGGAGCTGTTTTTT
CASSYSTGYTGELFF
>few|TRBV6-1|TRBJ2-5|-
TGTGCCACCACAGACAGGCCTTCAGGAGAGACCCAGTACTTC
CATTDRPSGETQYF
>-|TRBV12-3/TRBV12-4|TRBJ1-5|-
TGTGCCAGCAGTTTAGGGACAGCGTTCTATCAGCCCCAGCATTTT
CASSLGTAFYQPQHF
>few|TRBV20-1|TRBJ2-7|-
TGCAGTGCTAGAGGTCAGGGATCGGACGAGCAGTACTTC
CSARGQGSDEQYF
>many|TRBV20-1|TRBJ2-1|TRBD2
TGCAGTGCTAGGGCAATGGGACTAGCCTACAATGAGCAGTTCTTC
CSARAMGLAYNEQFF
>-|TRBV19|TRBJ2-7|-
TGTGCCAGTACTAAGGGCTACGAGCAGTACTTC
CASTKGYEQYF
>-|TRBV5-5|TRBJ2-1|TRBD1
TGTGCCAGCAGCTTTCTCGCGGACAGGGAGCAGTTCTTC
CASSFLADREQFF
>many|TRBV11-1|TRBJ2-5|TRBD2
TGTGCCAGCAGCTTAGGATTGCGGGAGGGCCGAGAGACCCAGTACTTC
CASSLGLREGRETQYF
>-|TRBV2|TRBJ2-1|-
TGTGCCAGCACAGGCAAGGACAGCTCCTACAATGAGCAGTTCTTC
CASTGKDSSYNEQFF
>-|TRBV20-1|TRBJ2-3|-
TGCAGTGCTTATTTATCGCGGACAGATACGCAGTATTTT
CSAYLSRTDTQYF
>-|TRBV19|TRBJ2-1|-
TGTGCCAGTAGTATAGACGGAAGCTCCTACAATGAGCAGTTCTTC
CASSIDGSSYNEQFF
>many|TRBV6-1|TRBJ2-3|TRBD2
TGTGCCAGCAGTTACGCGGGACTAGCGGGACCTAGCACAGATACGCAGTATTTT
CASSYAGLAGPSTDTQYF
>-|TRBV6-1|TRBJ1-5|-
TGTGCCAGCAGTGAAATAGGGATGACAGGTACACGTCCCCAGCATTTT
CASSEIGMTGTRPQHF
>-|TRBV9|TRBJ1-1|-
TGTGCCAGCAGCGTAACCACTGAAGCTTTCTTT
CASSVTTEAFF
>few|TRBV6-5|TRBJ1-4|-
TGTGCCAGCAGTTACTCCGGGACGGCGGAAAAACTGTTTTTT
CASSYSGTAEKLFF
>-|TRBV9|TRBJ2-5|-
TGTGCCAGCAGCCCCGCACCGGTGCAAGAGACCCAGTACTTC
CASSPAPVQETQYF
>-|TRBV20-1|TRBJ2-3|-
TGCAGTGCTACTCTCACAGATACGCAGTATTTT
CSATLTDTQYF
>many|TRBV10-2|TRBJ2-7|TRBD2
TGCGCCAGCAGTGAAACTAGCGGGAGGGCTACGCAGCAGTACTTC
CASSETSGRATQQYF
>many|TRBV18|TRBJ1-1|-
TGTGCCAGCTCACCGACGGTGAACACTGAAGCTTTCTTT
CASSPTVNTEAFF
>many|TRBV12-3/TRBV12-4|TRBJ2-5|-
TGTGCCAGCAGCCGCCTAGCGCCCCAAGAGACCCAGTACTTC
CASSRLAPQETQYF
>many|TRBV7-2|TRBJ2-7|TRBD2
TGTGCCAGCAGCACGCGGAGCGGGAAGTACTACGAGCAGTACTTC
CASSTRSGKYYEQYF
>once|TRBV6-1|TRBJ2-7|-
TGTGCCAGCAGCATGGGGCCAGGGGTTGCCTACGAGCAGTACTTC
CASSMGPGVAYEQYF
>many|TRBV20-1|TRBJ1-1|TRBD1
TGCAGTGCTAGAGGGCAGGGGGGTTCCTCTAGACTCACTGAAGCTTTCTTT
CSARGQGGSSRLTEAFF
>few|TRBV5-1|TRBJ2-7|-
TGCGCCAGCAGCGTGGGGACGGGGAAATACGAGCAGTACTTC
CASSVGTGKYEQYF
>-|TRBV7-3|TRBJ2-1|TRBD2
TGTGCCAGCAGCTTAACGTTTACTAGCGGGAGAGCGTATGAGCAGTTCTTC
CASSLTFTSGRAYEQFF
>-|TRBV29-1|TRBJ2-2|-
TGCAGCGTTCAAGGGGGGGGCGGGGAGCTGTTTTTT
CSVQGGGGELFF
>many|TRBV7-9|TRBJ2-1|TRBD2
TGTGCCAGCAGCTTAGCGCAGGGACTAGCGGGGCACAGTGAGCAGTTCTTC
CASSLAQGLAGHSEQFF
>many|TRBV27|TRBJ1-6|-
TGTGCCAGCAGTTTACAGGTCTATAATTCACCCCTCCACTTT
CASSLQVYNSPLHF
>few|TRBV6-5|TRBJ1-2|-
TGTGCCAGCAGTTACTCTGACAGCTTAAACTATGGCTACACCTTC
CASSYSDSLNYGYTF
>few|TRBV2|TRBJ2-3|-
TGTGCCAGCACAAGCGGGTGGGCCATCACAGATACGCAGTATTTT
CASTSGWAITDTQYF
>-|TRBV7-9|TRBJ2-7|-
TGTGCCAGCAGCTTAAGGGGGTACTACGAGCAGTACTTC
CASSLRGYYEQYF
>few|TRBV6-1|TRBJ2-7|TRBD1
TGTGCCAGCGAAGGGACAGGGGGGCGCGAGCAGTACTTC
CASEGTGGREQYF
>few|TRBV5-1|TRBJ1-1|-
TGCGCCAGCAGCTTTATCTTGAACACTGAAGCTTTCTTT
CASSFILNTEAFF
>-|TRBV12-3/TRBV12-4|TRBJ1-2|TRBD1
TGTGCCAGCTGGGGACAGGGCTATGGCTACACCTTC
CASWGQGYGYTF
>many|TRBV27|TRBJ1-1|TRBD1
TGTGCCAGCAGCACTCAAGGACAGGGGGCGCGGACTGAAGCTTTCTTT
CASSTQGQGARTEAFF
>-|TRBV2|TRBJ1-1|TRBD1
TGTGCCTCGAAGGAAGGACAGGGAAACACTGAAGCTTTCTTT
CASKEGQGNTEAFF
>-|TRBV19|TRBJ1-2|-
TGTGCCAGTAGTATAGGGGCCTCATCGGGATATGGCTACACCTTC
CASSIGASSGYGYTF
>-|TRBV13|TRBJ2-2|-
TGTGCCAGCAGCTTAGGCCCAGGGGTCACCGGGGAGCTGTTTTTT
CASSLGPGVTGELFF